This TCR beta chain was sequenced during a study of T-cell reconstitution after alpha-beta-depleted transplantation in children. V lost 3 bases and J lost 6; bases outside the gene matches: 6. This CDR3 has 16 residues. The germline CDR1 and CDR2 sequences are SGHDN and FVKESK. Researchers prepared the TCRbeta library using unique molecular identifiers, the study reports. MiXCR was run by TCRdb on the PCR reads, yielding one entry per CDR3 protein. The sample lists about 98,000 distinct CDR3 sequences, more than 20% seen once, with over 20% in the top ten. The receptor comes from a boy between 2 and 10 years old with acute lymphoblastic leukemia, due to receive a stem cell transplant. This sequence joins TRBV14 and TRBJ1-6, with 9 bases aligning to TRBD1. This material consisted of PBMCs, taken before TCRalphabeta/CD19-depleted stem cell transplant. CDR3 DNA: TGTGCCAGCAGCCAGAGGCTGGGACAGGGTAATTCACCCCTCCACTTT. This encodes CASSQRLGQGNSPLHF.